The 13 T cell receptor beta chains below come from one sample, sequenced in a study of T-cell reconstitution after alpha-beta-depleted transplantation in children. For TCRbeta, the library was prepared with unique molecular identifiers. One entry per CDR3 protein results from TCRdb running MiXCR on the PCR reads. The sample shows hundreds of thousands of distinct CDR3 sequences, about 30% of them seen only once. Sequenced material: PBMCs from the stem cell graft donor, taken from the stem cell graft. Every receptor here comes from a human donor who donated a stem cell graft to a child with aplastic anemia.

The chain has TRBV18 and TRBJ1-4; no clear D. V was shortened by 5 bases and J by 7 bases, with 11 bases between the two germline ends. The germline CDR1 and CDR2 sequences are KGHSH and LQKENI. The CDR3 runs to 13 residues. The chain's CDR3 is CASSGGRVEKLFF. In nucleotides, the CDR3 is TGTGCCAGCTCAGGAGGGAGAGTTGAAAAACTGTTTTTT.

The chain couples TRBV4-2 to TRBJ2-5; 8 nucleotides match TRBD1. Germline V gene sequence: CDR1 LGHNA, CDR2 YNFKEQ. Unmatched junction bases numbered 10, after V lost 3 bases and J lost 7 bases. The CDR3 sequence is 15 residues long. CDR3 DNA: TGTGCCAGCAGCCAGGAACAGGGGGACGGTGTGACCCAGTACTTC. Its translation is CASSQEQGDGVTQYF.

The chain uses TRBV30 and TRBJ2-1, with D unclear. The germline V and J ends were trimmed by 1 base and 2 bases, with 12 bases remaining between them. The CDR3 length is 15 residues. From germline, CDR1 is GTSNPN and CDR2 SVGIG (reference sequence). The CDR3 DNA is TGTGCCTGGAGTGGTGGCAAAGACCCCTACAATGAGCAGTTCTTC. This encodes CAWSGGKDPYNEQFF.

The CDR3 DNA is TGTGCCAGCAGCCAAAGCGGGGCTCAGTACTTC. Its protein is CASSQSGAQYF. V and J are TRBV3-1 and TRBJ2-5, with 7 bases that match TRBD2. The trim removed 2 bases at V and 11 bases at J, leaving 2 bases unmatched. The CDR3 is 11 amino acids. In germline, CDR1 is LGHDT, CDR2 YNNKEL (reference sequence).

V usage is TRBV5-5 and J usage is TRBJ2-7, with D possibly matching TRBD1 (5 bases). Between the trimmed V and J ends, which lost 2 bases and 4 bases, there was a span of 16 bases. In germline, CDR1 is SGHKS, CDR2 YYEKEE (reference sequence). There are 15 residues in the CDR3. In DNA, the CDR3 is TGTGCCAGCAGCTTTACGCAGGGCCCTTCTTACGAGCAGTACGTC. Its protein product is CASSFTQGPSYEQYV.

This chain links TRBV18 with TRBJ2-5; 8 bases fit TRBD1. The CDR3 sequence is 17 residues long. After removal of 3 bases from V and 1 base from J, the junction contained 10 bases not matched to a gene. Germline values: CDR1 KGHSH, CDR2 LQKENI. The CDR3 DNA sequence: TGTGCCAGCTCACCCCCAGTTCTGGACAGGGTCCAAGAGACCCAGTACTTC. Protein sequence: CASSPPVLDRVQETQYF.

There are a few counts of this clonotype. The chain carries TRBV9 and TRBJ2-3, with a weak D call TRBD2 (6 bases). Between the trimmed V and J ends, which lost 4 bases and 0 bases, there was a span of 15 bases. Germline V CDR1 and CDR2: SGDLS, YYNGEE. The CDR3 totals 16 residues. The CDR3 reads CASSPSGLSSTDTQYF. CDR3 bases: TGTGCCAGCAGCCCATCAGGACTATCTAGCACAGATACGCAGTATTTT.

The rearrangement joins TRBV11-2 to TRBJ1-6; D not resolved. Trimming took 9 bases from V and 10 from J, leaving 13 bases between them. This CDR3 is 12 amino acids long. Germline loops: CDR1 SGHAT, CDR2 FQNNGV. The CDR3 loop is CASAVVGSPLHF. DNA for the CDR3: TGTGCCAGTGCGGTCGTAGGATCACCCCTCCACTTT.

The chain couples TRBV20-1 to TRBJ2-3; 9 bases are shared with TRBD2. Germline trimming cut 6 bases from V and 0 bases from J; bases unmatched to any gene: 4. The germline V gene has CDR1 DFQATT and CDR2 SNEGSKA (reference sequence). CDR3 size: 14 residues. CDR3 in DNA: TGCAGTGCCGGACTAGCGTCAAGCACAGATACGCAGTATTTT. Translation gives CSAGLASSTDTQYF.

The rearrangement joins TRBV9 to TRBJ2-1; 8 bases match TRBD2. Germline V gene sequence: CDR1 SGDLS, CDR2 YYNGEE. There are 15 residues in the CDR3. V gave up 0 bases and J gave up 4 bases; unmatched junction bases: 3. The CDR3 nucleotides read TGTGCCAGCAGCGTAGTGGCGGGGGGATACAATGAGCAGTTCTTC. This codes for CASSVVAGGYNEQFF.

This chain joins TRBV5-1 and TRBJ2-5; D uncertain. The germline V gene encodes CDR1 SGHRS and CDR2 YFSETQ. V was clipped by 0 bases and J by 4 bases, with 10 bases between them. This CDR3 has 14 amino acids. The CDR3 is CASSLGEYRETQYF. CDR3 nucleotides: TGCGCCAGCAGCTTGGGGGAATATAGAGAGACCCAGTACTTC. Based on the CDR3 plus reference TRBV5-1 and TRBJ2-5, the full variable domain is KAGVTQTPRYLIKTRGQQVTLSCSPISGHRSVSWYQQTPGQGLQFLFEYFSETQRNKGNFPGRFSGRQFSNSRSEMNVSTLELGDSALYLCASSLGEYRETQYFGPGTRLLVL.

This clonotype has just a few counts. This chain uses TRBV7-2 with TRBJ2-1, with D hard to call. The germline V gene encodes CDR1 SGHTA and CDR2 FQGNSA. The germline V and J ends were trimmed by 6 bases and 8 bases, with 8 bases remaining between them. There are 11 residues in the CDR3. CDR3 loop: CASREIDEQFF. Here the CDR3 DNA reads TGTGCCAGCAGGGAGATAGATGAGCAGTTCTTC. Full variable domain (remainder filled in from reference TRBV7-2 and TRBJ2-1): GAGVSQSPSNKVTEKGKDVELRCDPISGHTALYWYRQSLGQGLEFLIYFQGNSAPDKSGLPSDRFSAERTGGSVSTLTIQRTQQEDSAVYLCASREIDEQFFGPGTRLTVL.

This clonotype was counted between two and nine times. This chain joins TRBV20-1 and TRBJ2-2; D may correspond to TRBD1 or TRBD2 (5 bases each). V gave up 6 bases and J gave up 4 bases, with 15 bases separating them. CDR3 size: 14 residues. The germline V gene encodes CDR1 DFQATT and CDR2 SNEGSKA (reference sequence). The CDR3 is CSAPGRATTGELFF. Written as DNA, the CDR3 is TGCAGTGCCCCAGGGCGGGCGACCACCGGGGAGCTGTTTTTT.